This is a list of T cell receptor beta chains from one sample in a study. A single record per CDR3 protein comes from TCRdb applying MiXCR to the RT-PCR reads. The sample records about 700,000 distinct CDR3 sequences, 13% to 15% being singletons. The sequencing sample was made of memory CD4+ T cells from blood. The receptors derive from a female donor in good health, serving as a healthy control. Each CDR3 is given with its conserved first and last residue. D genes are given only for firm matches. Clone size is stated in some rows and not others, as once, few, many or a class when expanded.

CDR3: CSAGRPGGNTEAFF; DNA: TGCAGTGCTGGTCGGCCAGGAGGTAACACTGAAGCTTTCTTT; V: TRBV20-1; D: -; size: many; J: TRBJ1-1
CDR3: CASSPDRGFVYGYTF; DNA: TGTGCCAGCAGCCCTGACAGGGGGTTTGTCTATGGCTACACCTTC; V: TRBV5-5; D: TRBD1; size: few; J: TRBJ1-2
CDR3: CASGDSSYEQYF; DNA: TGTGCCAGCGGGGACAGTTCCTACGAGCAGTACTTC; V: TRBV6-2/TRBV6-3; D: TRBD1; size: few; J: TRBJ2-7
CDR3: CASVLSTQENEQYF; DNA: TGTGCCAGCGTATTGAGCACACAGGAGAACGAGCAGTACTTC; V: TRBV6-2/TRBV6-3; D: -; size: few; J: TRBJ2-7
CDR3: CASSLLDTPDGYTF; DNA: TGTGCCAGCTCACTATTGGACACCCCCGACGGCTACACCTTC; V: TRBV18; D: -; size: -; J: TRBJ1-2
CDR3: CASSLTPGAYEQYF; DNA: TGCGCCAGCAGCTTGACTCCAGGGGCATACGAGCAGTACTTC; V: TRBV5-1; D: -; size: few; J: TRBJ2-7
CDR3: CASSPRAGVDTQYF; DNA: TGTGCCAGCAGCCCACGAGCAGGGGTAGATACGCAGTATTTT; V: TRBV7-2; D: -; size: few; J: TRBJ2-3
CDR3: CASSPLGALSSYEQYF; DNA: TGTGCCAGCAGCCCGCTGGGAGCGCTAAGCTCCTACGAGCAGTACTTC; V: TRBV7-2; D: -; size: many; J: TRBJ2-7
CDR3: CASSLSDRGFPGELFF; DNA: TGTGCCAGCAGCCTTAGCGACAGGGGGTTCCCCGGGGAGCTGTTTTTT; V: TRBV27; D: TRBD1; size: many; J: TRBJ2-2
CDR3: CASSPARRTDNTGELFF; DNA: TGTGCCAGCAGCCCAGCAAGAAGGACGGATAACACCGGGGAGCTGTTTTTT; V: TRBV11-2; D: -; size: few; J: TRBJ2-2
CDR3: CASSFDRTGNTEAFF; DNA: TGTGCCAGCAGTTTCGACCGGACAGGAAACACTGAAGCTTTCTTT; V: TRBV27; D: TRBD1; size: -; J: TRBJ1-1